One sample yielded the 27 T cell receptor beta chains listed below, sequenced in a study of T cells expressing NK-cell markers (dated by TCRdb to 2020 to 2021). The library came from 5' RACE. The listed sequencing device is Illumina HiSeq 2000. After reprocessing by TCRdb, each CDR3 protein sequence is one entry, and no DNA is given. In this sample's table one finds 300,000 or so distinct CDR3 sequences. The ten largest clones take up around 4.3% of the sample. The sample was blood T cells: a sorted CD56 or NKG2C T cell subset, CD4+ or CD8+ T cells, or bulk PBMC T cells (not recorded which). The receptors here all came from a woman between 18 and 69 years old in good health.

CDR3 loop: CSVRTGALLETQYF. The J gene is TRBJ2-5, the V gene TRBV29-1; TCRdb picks TRBD1, but there is no DNA to check that call. CDR3 length equals 14 residues. Per the germline V gene, CDR1 is SQVTM and CDR2 is ANQGSEA.

The chain links TRBV7-2 to TRBJ2-7; no DNA is available, so the TRBD2 call from TCRdb remains unchecked. CDR1 and CDR2 (germline): SGHTA, FQGNSA. CDR3 length equals 17 residues. The CDR3 loop reads CASSSTISRASSSEQYF. Using reference TRBV7-2 and TRBJ2-7 for the parts outside the CDR3, the full variable domain is GAGVSQSPSNKVTEKGKDVELRCDPISGHTALYWYRQSLGQGLEFLIYFQGNSAPDKSGLPSDRFSAERTGGSVSTLTIQRTQQEDSAVYLCASSSTISRASSSEQYFGPGTRLTVT.

This chain uses TRBV12-3 or TRBV12-4 with TRBJ2-2; TCRdb's D call, TRBD1, is unchecked because there is no DNA. The length of the CDR3 is 14 residues. The CDR3 here is CASSRGIGSGELFF.

This CDR3 is CASRDRGPTDTQYF. The chain links TRBV7-2 to TRBJ2-3; TCRdb calls TRBD1, which cannot be checked without DNA. The CDR3 loop spans 14 amino acids. Per the germline V gene, CDR1 is SGHTA and CDR2 is FQGNSA.

This chain links TRBV29-1 with TRBJ2-1; TCRdb picks TRBD1, but there is no DNA to check that call. Per the germline V gene, CDR1 is SQVTM and CDR2 is ANQGSEA. CDR3 length: 12 amino acids. Here the CDR3 reads CSAEDGVDEQFF.

V and J are TRBV6-6 and TRBJ1-1; lacking DNA, the TRBD1 call made by TCRdb goes unchecked. Germline V gene sequence: CDR1 MNHNY, CDR2 SVGAGI (reference sequence). The length of the CDR3 is 12 residues. This CDR3 is CASGGQNTEAFF.

J is TRBJ2-5 and V is TRBV20-1; TCRdb proposes TRBD2, but this gene call is untestable without DNA. The CDR3 is made up of 17 amino acids. Germline loops: CDR1 DFQATT, CDR2 SNEGSKA (reference sequence). The chain's CDR3 is CSALPGLAATGRETQYF.

The chain joins TRBV5-1 to TRBJ1-1; TCRdb proposes TRBD1, but this gene call is untestable without DNA. There are 14 residues in the CDR3. CDR1 is SGHRS, CDR2 YFSETQ, per germline. The CDR3 sequence: CASSPGVWGTEAFF.

The rearrangement joins TRBV10-2 to TRBJ1-3; there is no DNA to check the TCRdb D call of TRBD1. The germline gives CDR1 WSHSY, CDR2 SAAADI. The CDR3 length is 14 residues. The CDR3 region is CASGGISSGNTIYF.

The J gene is TRBJ1-1, the V gene TRBV6-4; TCRdb selects TRBD1, and the lack of DNA leaves this call unchecked. Germline values: CDR1 MRHNA, CDR2 SNTAGT. The length of the CDR3 is 13 residues. The CDR3 is CASSQGPNTEAFF.

V and J are TRBV11-2 and TRBJ2-7; TCRdb's D call, TRBD2, is unchecked because there is no DNA. Germline V CDR1 and CDR2: SGHAT, FQNNGV. The CDR3 covers 16 residues. CDR3 region: CASSLVGLAGVYEQYF. Using reference TRBV11-2 and TRBJ2-7 for the parts outside the CDR3, the full variable domain is EAGVAQSPRYKIIEKRQSVAFWCNPISGHATLYWYQQILGQGPKLLIQFQNNGVVDDSQLPKDRFSAERLKGVDSTLKIQPAKLEDSAVYLCASSLVGLAGVYEQYFGPGTRLTVT.

The chain links TRBV7-2 to TRBJ2-3. Germline V gives CDR1 SGHTA, CDR2 FQGNSA. The CDR3 loop spans 13 amino acids. The CDR3 loop reads CASSLAPSDTQYF.

The chain joins TRBV7-8 to TRBJ2-3; TCRdb lists TRBD1, though no DNA is available to test this call. The CDR3 covers 17 residues. The germline V gene encodes CDR1 SGHVS and CDR2 FQNEAQ. The chain's CDR3 is CASSLRGSGTGTDTQYF.

V is TRBV6-1 and J is TRBJ2-5; TCRdb selects TRBD1, and the lack of DNA leaves this call unchecked. The V gene's germline CDR1 is MNHNS and CDR2 SASEGT. This CDR3 spans 15 amino acids. This CDR3 is CASRADRLYQETQYF.

The chain links TRBV4-2 to TRBJ1-2; TCRdb proposes TRBD1, but this gene call is untestable without DNA. CDR3 size: 16 residues. Germline V gives CDR1 LGHNA, CDR2 YNFKEQ. This CDR3 reads CASSQVGQGLDYGYTF.

The chain links TRBV27 to TRBJ1-1; TCRdb designates TRBD1, a call that cannot be tested without DNA. There are 16 residues in the CDR3. Looked up from germline, CDR1 is MNHEY and CDR2 is SMNVEV (reference sequence). CDR3 in amino acids: CASSFRPTGLNTEAFF.

The genes are TRBV6-5 and TRBJ2-1. The CDR3 is 16 amino acids. Germline lookup yields CDR1 MNHEY and CDR2 SVGAGI. The CDR3 is CASSLLRGNSYNEQFF.

J is TRBJ2-7 and V is TRBV5-1. There are 14 residues in the CDR3. Looked up from germline, CDR1 is SGHRS and CDR2 is YFSETQ. The CDR3 loop is CASSLAVHNYEQYF.

This sequence joins TRBV9 and TRBJ2-3; the D call of TRBD2 rests on TCRdb alone, since no DNA is present to check it. The CDR3 loop spans 14 amino acids. Looked up from germline, CDR1 is SGDLS and CDR2 is YYNGEE. The CDR3 reads CASSWQGGTDTQYF.

The CDR3 is CASSLGTAQGNEKLFF. This sequence joins TRBV4-1 and TRBJ1-4; TCRdb outputs TRBD1, but without DNA this stays unchecked. The germline CDR1 and CDR2 sequences are MGHRA and YSYEKL. The CDR3 spans 16 residues.

V and J are TRBV12-3 or TRBV12-4 and TRBJ2-5; TCRdb picks TRBD2, but there is no DNA to check that call. The CDR3 consists of 16 residues. The CDR3 here is CASSLGRGAARGTQYF.

The chain couples TRBV20-1 to TRBJ2-2. Germline CDR1 reads DFQATT; CDR2 reads SNEGSKA (reference sequence). This CDR3 has 14 residues. The CDR3 is CSASHSSNTGELFF.

This chain connects TRBV29-1 to TRBJ2-5; TCRdb reports TRBD1, a call that lacks DNA to check it against. CDR1 and CDR2 (germline): SQVTM, ANQGSEA. The CDR3 extends over 15 amino acids. This chain's CDR3 is CSAKPGGTGMETQYF.

This chain connects TRBV12-3 or TRBV12-4 to TRBJ1-4; TCRdb lists TRBD1, though no DNA is available to test this call. The length of the CDR3 is 16 residues. The CDR3 spells CASSLQGLGTNEKLFF.

This chain uses TRBV7-8 with TRBJ2-3; the TCRdb D gene call, TRBD2, has no DNA to confirm it. The CDR3 totals 16 residues. The germline V gene encodes CDR1 SGHVS and CDR2 FQNEAQ. CDR3 sequence: CASSLLVLVTDYTQYF.

The chain combines TRBV5-1 with TRBJ1-5. Germline CDR1 and CDR2: SGHRS and YFSETQ. This CDR3 is 15 amino acids long. This chain's CDR3 is CASSLDGLGNQPQHF.

This chain connects TRBV4-3 to TRBJ1-3. The CDR3 runs to 13 residues. Germline CDR1 reads LGHNA; CDR2 reads YSLEER. CDR3 protein: CASSQGVGNTIYF.